The next 21 T cell receptor beta chains were all read from a single sample in a study of PD-L1 blockade in urothelial cancer. Profiling relied on immunoSEQ multiplex PCR, and the TCRdb table lists in-frame clones only, not all of them. The table lists more than 30,000 clones, roughly nine tenths of them singletons. Time point noted: peripheral blood 6 weeks after treatment start. The sequences come from PBMCs, collected around atezolizumab (anti-PD-L1) treatment. These receptors came from a man older than 75 with urothelial cancer.

The table lists this clone with a count of one. In the same sample, other DNA sequences code for this CDR3. The chain links TRBV10-1 to TRBJ1-4; no reliable D call. V dropped 6 bases and J dropped 2 bases, with 10 bases sitting between them. Germline values: CDR1 WNHNN, CDR2 SYGVQD (reference sequence). This CDR3 is built from 14 residues. The CDR3 DNA follows: TGCGCCAGCAGCACTACCGGGACTAATGAAAAACTGTTTTTT. This encodes CASSTTGTNEKLFF.

This clone was found once. The chain couples TRBV7-2 to TRBJ2-7, with a weak D call TRBD2 (6 bases). Germline CDR1 SGHTA, CDR2 FQGNSA. This CDR3 region has 13 residues. V lost 6 bases and J 2 bases, leaving 11 bases between the germline ends. DNA of the CDR3: TGTGCCAGCAGGGCGGGATCCGCCTACGAGCAGTACTTC. This encodes CASRAGSAYEQYF.

The genes are TRBV7-8 and TRBJ1-5; 9 bases agree with TRBD1. The CDR3 contains 17 residues. With 3 bases clipped from V and 6 bases from J, the junction kept 12 bases outside the gene matches. Germline CDR1 reads SGHVS; CDR2 reads FQNEAQ. For the CDR3, the DNA is TGTGCCAGCAGCTTGATGACAGGGGGAGGCCCCACTCAGCCCCAGCATTTT. The encoded protein is CASSLMTGGGPTQPQHF.

The chain recombines TRBV28 with TRBJ2-5; 8 bases agree with TRBD2. From germline, CDR1 is MDHEN and CDR2 SYDVKM. This CDR3 contains 13 residues. Unmatched junction bases numbered 2, after V lost 6 bases and J lost 2 bases. The CDR3 reads CASSPSGQETQYF. The CDR3 nucleotides are TGTGCCAGCAGCCCTAGCGGGCAAGAGACCCAGTACTTC.

The CDR3 sequence: CASSRGTDSINTEAFF. Here the CDR3 DNA reads TGTGCCAGCAGTCGCGGGACAGATAGTATCAACACTGAAGCTTTCTTT. This rearrangement joins TRBV5-4 to TRBJ1-1, with 7 bases matching TRBD1. CDR1 is SGHNT and CDR2 is YYREEE in the germline V gene (reference sequence). V shed 5 bases, J shed 2 bases, and the junction held 12 bases outside the gene matches. The CDR3 spans 16 residues.

This chain links TRBV19 with TRBJ2-1; TRBD2 might be the D (6 bases). CDR3 length: 14 residues. Germline values: CDR1 LNHDA, CDR2 SQIVND (reference sequence). Trimming removed 7 bases at V and 3 bases at J, with 13 bases between. CDR3 in amino acids: CASTTSSYYNEQFF. In DNA, the CDR3 is TGTGCCAGTACAACTAGCTCCTACTACAATGAGCAGTTCTTC.

V is TRBV14 and J is TRBJ2-7; 11 bases line up with TRBD2. The ends lost 4 bases at V and 3 bases at J; junction bases unmatched: 5. The CDR3 totals 15 residues. Germline assignment: CDR1 SGHDN and CDR2 FVKESK. The CDR3 loop reads CASSRLAGGNYEQYF. The DNA of the CDR3 is TGTGCCAGCAGCCGTCTAGCGGGAGGTAACTACGAGCAGTACTTC.

V is TRBV19 and J is TRBJ1-5; unclear D gene. This CDR3 comprises 14 residues. CDR1 is LNHDA, CDR2 SQIVND, per germline (reference sequence). V lost 8 bases and J 3 bases, leaving 14 bases between the germline ends. In DNA form, the CDR3 reads TGTGCCAGTGGCGGAAACGGGTTCAATCAGCCCCAGCATTTT. Translated, it gives CASGGNGFNQPQHF.

The rearrangement links TRBV7-7 to TRBJ2-1; 10 nucleotides align to TRBD1. This CDR3 contains 14 residues. V shed 4 bases and J 9 bases; nucleotides not matched to a gene: 6. Germline assignment: CDR1 SSHAT and CDR2 FNYEAQ (reference sequence). The CDR3 spells CASSYGDRGGEQFF. The CDR3 nucleotides read TGTGCCAGCAGCTACGGGGACAGGGGAGGTGAGCAGTTCTTC.

CDR3 sequence (DNA): TGTGCCAGCAGTGAACGGTCGGGGACAGATACGCAGTATTTT. As protein: CASSERSGTDTQYF. The chain uses TRBV6-1 and TRBJ2-3, with D possibly matching TRBD2 (5 bases). The V gene's germline CDR1 is MNHNS and CDR2 SASEGT. Trimming removed 2 bases from V and 3 bases from J, with 9 bases in between. This CDR3 comprises 14 residues.

The chain joins TRBV5-4 to TRBJ2-1; the D gene is possibly TRBD2 (5 bases). CDR1 SGHNT and CDR2 YYREEE come from the germline V gene (reference sequence). V shed 6 bases and J shed 4 bases, with 17 bases lying between them. The CDR3 is 15 residues long. The CDR3 DNA follows: TGTGCCAGCATCCCTGACGGACTGTTGTACAATGAGCAGTTCTTC. This translates into CASIPDGLLYNEQFF.

The V call is TRBV18, the J call TRBJ2-2; 9 bases match TRBD2. With 6 bases clipped from V and 3 bases from J, the junction kept 5 bases outside the gene matches. CDR1 is KGHSH and CDR2 is LQKENI in the germline V gene. The CDR3 is made up of 15 amino acids. CDR3 sequence reads: CASSSGLADTGELFF. CDR3 nucleotides: TGTGCCAGCTCGTCGGGACTAGCTGACACCGGGGAGCTGTTTTTT.

The count of this clone is one. The chain links TRBV25-1 to TRBJ1-1; TRBD1 matches at 7 bases. Germline V CDR1 and CDR2: MGHDK, SYGVNS. This CDR3 contains 15 residues. The V segment lost 4 bases and the J segment 4 bases; nucleotides outside the gene matches: 9. CDR3 region: CASSARQGWSTEAFF. CDR3 bases: TGTGCCAGCAGTGCCCGACAGGGTTGGAGCACTGAAGCTTTCTTT.

In its sample, this clone was seen a few times. This chain links TRBV4-2 with TRBJ2-1; 9 nucleotides match TRBD2. Germline CDR1 reads LGHNA; CDR2 reads YNFKEQ. V lost 4 bases to trimming and J lost 3 bases; unmatched junction nucleotides: 7. The CDR3 spans 16 residues. The CDR3 nucleotides read TGTGCCAGCAGCCCAACCCTAGCGGGGATCTACAATGAGCAGTTCTTC. Amino acid sequence: CASSPTLAGIYNEQFF.

This clone was observed a few times. This sequence joins TRBV7-9 and TRBJ1-1; 7 bases agree with TRBD1. The V and J ends lost 4 bases and 1 base, in that order; junction bases with no gene match: 3. This CDR3 is 14 amino acids long. Germline V CDR1 and CDR2: SEHNR, FQNEAQ (reference sequence). Here the CDR3 reads CASSSGTENTEAFF. DNA of the CDR3: TGTGCCAGCAGCTCAGGGACAGAGAACACTGAAGCTTTCTTT.

V usage is TRBV27 and J usage is TRBJ2-2; TRBD2 agrees at 7 bases. The germline CDR1 and CDR2 sequences are MNHEY and SMNVEV (reference sequence). Germline trimming cut 3 bases from V and 8 bases from J; bases unmatched to any gene: 21. This CDR3 is built from 19 residues. Here the CDR3 reads CASSLDPLPMAGVRGELFF. In nucleotides, the CDR3 is TGTGCCAGCAGTTTGGATCCCCTCCCCATGGCGGGAGTCCGTGGGGAGCTGTTTTTT.

The genes are TRBV5-1 and TRBJ1-5, with D perhaps TRBD1 (6 bases). The germline V gene encodes CDR1 SGHRS and CDR2 YFSETQ. The germline V and J ends were trimmed by 1 base and 6 bases, with 11 bases remaining between them. The CDR3 is 14 amino acids. The CDR3 coding sequence is TGCGCCAGCAGCTTGTCAGGGGCTGGTCAGCCCCAGCATTTT. Amino acid sequence: CASSLSGAGQPQHF.

This clone was picked up a small number of times. The V and J genes are TRBV6-6 and TRBJ1-1; tentatively, D is TRBD1 (5 bases). Germline assignment: CDR1 MNHNY and CDR2 SVGAGI (reference sequence). V lost 2 bases to trimming and J lost 4 bases, with 14 bases between them. This CDR3 is built from 15 residues. In nucleotides, the CDR3 is TGTGCCAGCAGTTACCACGGCGGGACGAGCACTGAAGCTTTCTTT. The encoded protein is CASSYHGGTSTEAFF.

The chain links TRBV7-7 to TRBJ2-7; 11 nucleotides agree with TRBD2. Germline V CDR1 and CDR2: SSHAT, FNYEAQ (reference sequence). V lost 5 bases, J lost 6 bases, and 6 bases stayed unmatched. The CDR3 extends over 14 amino acids. The CDR3 nucleotides are TGTGCCAGCAGCCCCCTAGCGGGAGGTGGCGAGCAGTACTTC. Translated, it gives CASSPLAGGGEQYF.

J is TRBJ1-2 and V is TRBV30; D is perhaps TRBD1 (6 bases). The CDR3 has 14 amino acids. Trimming took off 5 bases at V and 4 bases at J, with 17 bases between the two ends. CDR1 is GTSNPN and CDR2 is SVGIG in the germline V gene (reference sequence). The CDR3 region is CAWASAGATYGYTF. The CDR3, as DNA: TGTGCCTGGGCTAGTGCGGGGGCCACCTATGGCTACACCTTC.

DNA for the CDR3: TGTGCCAGCAGCTTAGCGGGGGATGGCTACACCTTC. The encoded protein is CASSLAGDGYTF. The chain joins TRBV11-2 to TRBJ1-2; the D gene is possibly TRBD1 (5 bases). From germline, CDR1 is SGHAT and CDR2 FQNNGV. The CDR3 has 12 amino acids. Trimming pared 1 base from V and 6 bases from J, leaving 6 bases between.